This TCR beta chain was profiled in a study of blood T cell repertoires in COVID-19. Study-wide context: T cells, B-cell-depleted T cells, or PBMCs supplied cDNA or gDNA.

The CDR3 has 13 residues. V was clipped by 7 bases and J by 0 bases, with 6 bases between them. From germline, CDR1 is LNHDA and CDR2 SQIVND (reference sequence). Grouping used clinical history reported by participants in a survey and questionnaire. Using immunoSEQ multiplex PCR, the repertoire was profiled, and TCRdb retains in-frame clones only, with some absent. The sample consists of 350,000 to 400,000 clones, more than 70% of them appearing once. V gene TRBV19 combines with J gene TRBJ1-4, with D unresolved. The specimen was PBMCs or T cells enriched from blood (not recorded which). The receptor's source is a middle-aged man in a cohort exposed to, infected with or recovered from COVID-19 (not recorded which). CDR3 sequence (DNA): TGTGCCAGTAACCCGGCAACTAATGAAAAACTGTTTTTT. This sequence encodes CASNPATNEKLFF.